Presented here are 25 T cell receptor beta chains from one specimen sequenced in a study of breast tumors, draining lymph nodes, adjacent tissues. Samples came from axillary lymph nodes draining the breast cancer. TCRdb redid the calling of the multiplex PCR reads with MiXCR, one entry per CDR3 protein. The table records over 70,000 distinct CDR3 sequences, roughly 28% of them present only once. The sequencing sample was made of axillary lymph node tissue. These receptors came from a female donor with breast cancer. Some clones in this sample may be carry-over from other donors' samples.

Points on this clonotype: A read error may account for a junction end that differs from germline. This chain joins TRBV11-2 and TRBJ1-5, with D possibly matching TRBD1 (5 bases). This CDR3 has 13 amino acids. Germline V gene lookup returns CDR1 SGHAT and CDR2 FQNNGV. CDR3 nucleotide sequence: TGTGCCAGCAGCCAGGAAAGGGGTCCGCCCCAGCATTTC. Encoded protein: CASSQERGPPQHF.

This clonotype showed up many times. The genes are TRBV7-2 and TRBJ2-7; a possible D gene is TRBD1 (6 bases). Trimming left V 7 bases short and J 0 bases short, with 16 bases between. The CDR3 spans 15 residues. Germline V lookup: CDR1 SGHTA, CDR2 FQGNSA. This chain's CDR3 is CASTLAQGRSYEQYF. CDR3 nucleotide sequence: TGTGCCAGCACCCTCGCACAGGGACGCTCCTACGAGCAGTACTTC.

The chain has TRBV27 and TRBJ1-5; 7 bases align to TRBD1. The CDR3 is made up of 16 amino acids. V lost 0 bases and J lost 2; bases outside the gene matches: 4. CDR1 is MNHEY and CDR2 is SMNVEV in the germline V gene (reference sequence). The CDR3 is CASSLSSGTGNQPQHF. The CDR3 region has the DNA TGTGCCAGCAGTTTATCTTCCGGGACAGGCAATCAGCCCCAGCATTTT.

On this clonotype: In this CDR3 the conserved last residue, phenylalanine or tryptophan, is missing, so a read error is likely. The V gene is TRBV15, the J gene TRBJ1-5, with TRBD1 identical over 7 bases. The CDR3 loop spans 16 amino acids. CDR1 is LNHNV and CDR2 is YYDKDF in the germline V gene (reference sequence). The V gene end was trimmed by 5 bases and the J gene end by 3 bases; junction bases not matched to a gene: 10. The CDR3 nucleotides read TGTGCCACCAGCGGCCGGGACAGCCCAGACAATCAGCCCCAGCATCTT. Translating it yields CATSGRDSPDNQPQHL.

In its sample, this clonotype was seen a few times. The V gene is TRBV6-5, the J gene TRBJ2-2; 8 bases are shared with TRBD1. The CDR3 is 15 residues long. J lost 2 bases, V lost 5 bases, and 4 bases had no gene match. Germline V lookup: CDR1 MNHEY, CDR2 SVGAGI. CDR3 coding DNA: TGTGCCAGCAGTCGCGGACAGGGCAACACCGGGGAGCTGTTTTTT. Encoded protein: CASSRGQGNTGELFF.

This chain uses TRBV7-3 with TRBJ2-3, with 7 bases lining up with TRBD1. CDR3 length: 13 residues. Looked up from germline, CDR1 is SGHTA and CDR2 is FQGTGA. With V trimmed by 4 bases and J by 7 bases, 5 bases remained unmatched. The CDR3 sequence: CASSYQQGNTQYF. CDR3 in DNA: TGTGCCAGCAGCTACCAACAGGGGAATACGCAGTATTTT.

This clonotype appeared a few times. CDR3 amino acids: CASSLSPAGSPLLDTEAFF. Here the CDR3 DNA reads TGTGCCAGCAGCTTATCCCCAGCGGGCAGCCCATTATTGGATACTGAAGCTTTCTTT. This chain links TRBV7-3 with TRBJ1-1, with D uncertain. V lost 2 bases to trimming and J lost 5 bases, with 27 bases between them. Germline CDR1 is SGHTA and CDR2 is FQGTGA. The CDR3 has 19 amino acids.

This clonotype was counted many times. V and J are TRBV24-1 and TRBJ1-2, with unresolved D. This CDR3 is 16 amino acids long. V dropped 4 bases and J dropped 0 bases, with 14 bases sitting between them. Germline-derived CDR1 and CDR2 are KGHDR and SFDVKD. CDR3 nucleotides: TGTGCCACCAGTGACCCGGGAGCAGGAGCTAACTATGGCTACACCTTC. Amino acid sequence: CATSDPGAGANYGYTF.

In this sample, this clonotype turned up many times. This sequence joins TRBV19 and TRBJ2-7, with D hard to call. Germline assignment: CDR1 LNHDA and CDR2 SQIVND (reference sequence). The V end lost 1 base, the J end lost 0 bases, and 10 bases lay between the germline ends. This CDR3 has 15 amino acids. The CDR3 DNA reads TGTGCCAGTAGTATAGCCCTTGGGGTCTCCTACGAGCAGTACTTC. It translates to CASSIALGVSYEQYF.

This clonotype was counted ten times or more. The gene calls are TRBV5-8 and TRBJ2-1, with a weak D call TRBD1 (5 bases). The germline V and J ends were trimmed by 6 bases and 6 bases, with 10 bases remaining between them. The CDR3 contains 12 residues. From germline, CDR1 is SGHTS and CDR2 YDEGEE. The CDR3: CASNRRFNEQFF. The CDR3, as DNA: TGTGCCAGCAACAGGCGGTTCAATGAGCAGTTCTTC.

This clonotype was detected many times. V and J are TRBV19 and TRBJ1-5, with D unresolved. The V and J ends lost 7 bases and 0 bases respectively, with 10 bases between them. This CDR3 is built from 14 residues. Looked up from germline, CDR1 is LNHDA and CDR2 is SQIVND (reference sequence). CDR3 sequence (DNA): TGTGCCAGTAAACCTAGGAATAGCAATCAGCCCCAGCATTTT. Translating gives CASKPRNSNQPQHF.

The V gene is TRBV10-2, the J gene TRBJ2-7, with D tentatively TRBD1 (6 bases). The CDR3 consists of 13 residues. Germline V gives CDR1 WSHSY, CDR2 SAAADI. V was clipped by 4 bases and J by 3 bases, with 10 bases between them. Written as DNA, the CDR3 is TGCGCCAGCAGTGGACAGGCCGACTACGAGCAGTACTTC. Its translation: CASSGQADYEQYF.

This clonotype occurred a few times. The V gene is TRBV28, the J gene TRBJ1-5, with TRBD1 matching 10 bases. Germline V gene lookup returns CDR1 MDHEN and CDR2 SYDVKM. This CDR3 is 15 amino acids long. Trimming removed 6 bases from V and 3 bases from J; junction bases left unmatched: 5. CDR3 DNA: TGTGCCAGCAGCCGAGACAGGGGGCCCAATCAGCCCCAGCATTTT. As protein: CASSRDRGPNQPQHF.

In this sample, this clonotype turned up once. This could be a read error, since a much larger clone is one nucleotide away. V is TRBV5-1 and J is TRBJ1-1; unclear D gene. The CDR3 runs 13 residues. Per germline, CDR1 SGHRS and CDR2 YFSETQ. CDR3 sequence: CASSLVSNTDAFF. CDR3 coding DNA: TGCGCCAGCAGCTTAGTTAGTAACACTGACGCTTTCTTT.

This clonotype has only a few counts. A much larger clone is a single base away; this may be a read error. The chain uses TRBV20-1 and TRBJ2-1, with D possibly being TRBD2 (7 bases). The CDR3 has 16 amino acids. Germline V gene lookup returns CDR1 DFQATT and CDR2 SNEGSKA (reference sequence). Deletions cut 0 bases from V and 6 bases from J, with 18 bases between. CDR3 residues: CSARDDRLAAGNEQFF. The CDR3 bases are TGCAGTGCTAGAGATGACAGGCTAGCGGCAGGCAATGAGCAGTTCTTC.

This clonotype showed up many times. The chain carries TRBV20-1 and TRBJ2-7; D is perhaps TRBD1 (8 bases). The ends were cut back, 2 bases at V and 1 base at J, with 15 bases in the middle. Germline-derived CDR1 and CDR2 are DFQATT and SNEGSKA (reference sequence). The CDR3 sequence is 15 residues long. For the CDR3, the DNA is TGCAGTGCTAGACGGGAGGACAGGGAATCCTACGAGCAGTACTTC. Encoded protein: CSARREDRESYEQYF.

The table lists this clonotype with a few counts. A read error may account for a junction end that differs from germline. The J gene is TRBJ1-5, the V gene TRBV12-3 or TRBV12-4, with 8 bases lining up with TRBD1. The CDR3 runs to 15 residues. The CDR3 bases are TGTGCCAGCAGTTTCGTTGCAGGGGGCATTCAGCCTCAGCATTTT. It specifies CASSFVAGGIQPQHF.

Many counts were recorded for this clonotype. The V and J genes are TRBV19 and TRBJ1-2; tentatively, D is TRBD1 (6 bases). In germline, CDR1 is LNHDA, CDR2 SQIVND (reference sequence). The CDR3 is made up of 17 amino acids. Trimming removed 4 bases from V and 1 base from J, with 19 bases in between. CDR3 loop: CASSTGTHQTLNYGYTF. The CDR3 nucleotides read TGTGCCAGTAGTACCGGGACACACCAAACCCTTAACTATGGCTACACCTTC.

This clonotype was seen a single time. The V call is TRBV4-3, the J call TRBJ2-7; D ambiguous. The CDR3 spans 13 residues. The V end was cut by 4 bases, the J end by 6 bases, with 13 bases between. CDR1 LGHNA and CDR2 YSLEER come from the germline V gene. The DNA for the CDR3 is TGCGCCAGCAGCCCCTGTCTACCGGGCGAGCAGTACTTC. It translates to CASSPCLPGEQYF.

The chain carries TRBV5-4 and TRBJ2-1, with 7 bases lining up with TRBD2. CDR3 size: 20 residues. Losses at the gene ends were 3 bases for V and 2 bases for J; bases not matched to a gene: 20. Germline V lookup: CDR1 SGHNT, CDR2 YYREEE (reference sequence). The CDR3: CASSSSGWREINRAYNEQFF. The CDR3 DNA follows: TGTGCCAGCAGCTCGAGTGGCTGGCGGGAGATCAATAGGGCCTACAATGAGCAGTTCTTC.

This clonotype showed up many times. This rearrangement joins TRBV4-3 to TRBJ1-2; D is perhaps TRBD1 (5 bases). CDR3 length: 14 residues. V gave up 1 base and J gave up 6 bases, with 12 bases separating them. Germline V gene lookup returns CDR1 LGHNA and CDR2 YSLEER. CDR3 coding DNA: TGCGCCAGCAGCCAAGTAACAGGTCTACATGGCTACACCTTC. Residues: CASSQVTGLHGYTF.

This clonotype was counted ten times or more. The chain is built from TRBV19 and TRBJ2-2; 8 bases match TRBD2. Germline V gene data show CDR1 as LNHDA and CDR2 as SQIVND (reference sequence). The ends lost 7 bases at V and 5 bases at J; junction bases unmatched: 12. The CDR3 is made up of 16 amino acids. CDR3 nucleotides: TGTGCCAGTAAAGGCAGCGGGAGTCTCCTAACCGGGGAGCTGTTTTTT. Its protein product is CASKGSGSLLTGELFF.

This clonotype was seen many times. The gene calls are TRBV7-2 and TRBJ1-2; the D gene is possibly TRBD1 (6 bases). Between the trimmed V and J ends, which lost 0 bases and 4 bases, there was a span of 9 bases. CDR1 is SGHTA, CDR2 FQGNSA, per germline. This CDR3 spans 14 amino acids. CDR3 sequence: CASSLAGGPYGYTF. CDR3 DNA sequence: TGTGCCAGCAGCTTAGCTGGGGGCCCCTATGGCTACACCTTC.

Ten or more counts support this clonotype. The chain combines TRBV5-1 with TRBJ1-6, with D perhaps matching TRBD1 (5 bases). Trimming pared 1 base from V and 10 bases from J, leaving 21 bases between. This CDR3 has 17 amino acids. Per germline, CDR1 SGHRS and CDR2 YFSETQ. The CDR3 region is CASSLSSPVQGISPLHF. The DNA for the CDR3 is TGCGCCAGCAGCTTGTCCAGTCCGGTGCAGGGAATATCACCCCTCCACTTT.

As regards this clonotype: This may be a read error, as it is one base from a much larger clone. The gene calls are TRBV18 and TRBJ2-2, with 11 bases identical to TRBD2. The CDR3 spans 16 residues. Germline assignment: CDR1 KGHSH and CDR2 LQKENI. CDR3 amino acids: CASSRLAGNAPGELVF. The DNA of the CDR3 is TGTGCCAGCTCACGACTAGCGGGAAACGCCCCCGGGGAGCTGGTTTTT.